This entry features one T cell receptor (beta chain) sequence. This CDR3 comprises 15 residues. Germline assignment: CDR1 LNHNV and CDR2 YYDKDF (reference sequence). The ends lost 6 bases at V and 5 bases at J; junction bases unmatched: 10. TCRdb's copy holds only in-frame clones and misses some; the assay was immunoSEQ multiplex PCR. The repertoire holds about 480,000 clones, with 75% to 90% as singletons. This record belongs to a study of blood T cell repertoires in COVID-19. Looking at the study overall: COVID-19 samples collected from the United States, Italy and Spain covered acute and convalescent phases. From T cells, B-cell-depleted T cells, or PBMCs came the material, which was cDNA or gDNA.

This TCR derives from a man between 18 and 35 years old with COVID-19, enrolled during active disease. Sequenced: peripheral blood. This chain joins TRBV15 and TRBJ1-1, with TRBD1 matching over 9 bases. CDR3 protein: CATRRGGQGRTEAFF. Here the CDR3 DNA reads TGTGCCACCAGGAGGGGCGGACAGGGGAGGACTGAAGCTTTCTTT.